The present T cell receptor (beta chain) was sequenced within a study of technical replicates of blood from a few donors. The V segment lost 5 bases and the J segment 1 base; nucleotides outside the gene matches: 1. Germline loops: CDR1 MDHEN, CDR2 SYDVKM. This CDR3 region has 15 residues. Using immunoSEQ multiplex PCR, the repertoire was profiled, and TCRdb retains in-frame clones only, with some absent. The data show about 80,000 clones, 95% to 98% seen once. The rearrangement joins TRBV28 to TRBJ2-7; TRBD2 agrees at 14 bases. The sequence was obtained from a human donor in good health. The specimen was T cells isolated from PBMCs. CDR3 in DNA: TGTGCCAGCAGTGGGACTAGCGGGAGTTCCTACGAGCAGTACTTC. Its translation is CASSGTSGSSYEQYF.